This entry lists 6 T cell receptor beta chains sequenced from one sample in a study of OX40 agonist ivuxolimab in advanced cancers. The protocol was immunoSEQ multiplex PCR, while the TCRdb copy is restricted to in-frame clones and leaves out a portion. The sample has tens of thousands of clones; 88% are singletons. The sequencing here drew on CD4+ or CD8+ T cells sorted from blood, taken in a trial of the OX40 agonist ivuxolimab. These receptors were collected from an adult with an advanced solid tumor such as melanoma, head and neck, liver or kidney cancer.

This sequence joins TRBV7-2 and TRBJ2-7; D not certain. Germline assignment: CDR1 SGHTA and CDR2 FQGNSA. V lost 8 bases to trimming and J lost 0 bases, with 5 bases between them. This CDR3 spans 11 amino acids. CDR3 sequence (DNA): TGTGCCAGCGGCAGCTCCTACGAGCAGTACTTC. Protein product: CASGSSYEQYF. The whole variable domain, remainder taken from reference TRBV7-2 and TRBJ2-7, is GAGVSQSPSNKVTEKGKDVELRCDPISGHTALYWYRQSLGQGLEFLIYFQGNSAPDKSGLPSDRFSAERTGGSVSTLTIQRTQQEDSAVYLCASGSSYEQYFGPGTRLTVT.

J is TRBJ2-5 and V is TRBV15, with D possibly matching TRBD1 (5 bases). Per the germline V gene, CDR1 is LNHNV and CDR2 is YYDKDF (reference sequence). Trimming took 3 bases from V and 5 from J, leaving 13 bases between them. This CDR3 has 14 amino acids. This chain's CDR3 is CATSRGRAGETQYF. The DNA of the CDR3 is TGTGCCACCAGCAGGGGCAGGGCCGGGGAGACCCAGTACTTC.

In its sample, this clone was seen once. V usage is TRBV30 and J usage is TRBJ1-1; unclear D gene. V was trimmed by 8 bases and J by 2 bases, leaving 12 bases between them. This CDR3 region has 12 residues. Germline CDR1 is GTSNPN and CDR2 is SVGIG (reference sequence). CDR3 nucleotide sequence: TGTGCCGTTAAGGAACGAAACACTGAAGCTTTCTTT. Its protein product is CAVKERNTEAFF. Together with reference TRBV30 and TRBJ1-1, the CDR3 gives the full variable domain: SQTIHQWPATLVQPVGSPLSLECTVEGTSNPNLYWYRQAAGRGLQLLFYSVGIGQISSEVPQNLSASRPQDRQFILSSKKLLLSDSGFYLCAVKERNTEAFFGQGTRLTVV.

The V call is TRBV19, the J call TRBJ1-2; 7 bases are a match to TRBD1. Germline CDR1 and CDR2: LNHDA and SQIVND (reference sequence). This CDR3 is 12 amino acids long. Trimming removed 5 bases from V and 7 bases from J; junction bases left unmatched: 4. This CDR3 reads CASSLTGTGYTF. The CDR3 DNA sequence: TGTGCCAGTAGTTTGACAGGGACTGGCTACACCTTC.

V and J are TRBV2 and TRBJ2-7; D call uncertain. Germline loops: CDR1 SNHLY, CDR2 FYNNEI. The CDR3 is 15 residues long. V was trimmed by 5 bases and J by 1 base, leaving 15 bases between them. The CDR3 DNA reads TGTGCCAGCAGTCCGACATTCCTCCTTTCCTACGAGCAGTACTTC. This sequence encodes CASSPTFLLSYEQYF.

This clone is a singleton in its sample. The chain is built from TRBV7-9 and TRBJ1-5; 7 bases fit TRBD1. The J segment lost 0 bases and the V segment lost 5 bases, leaving 4 bases of the junction unmatched. CDR3 size: 15 residues. CDR1 SEHNR and CDR2 FQNEAQ come from the germline V gene (reference sequence). The CDR3 DNA reads TGTGCCAGCAGCCAAACAGGGGATAGCAATCAGCCCCAGCATTTT. It specifies CASSQTGDSNQPQHF.